This passage covers 22 T cell receptor beta chains from one sample sequenced in a study of blood T cell repertoires in COVID-19. TCRdb keeps only in-frame clones here, not all; method: immunoSEQ multiplex PCR. This repertoire shows around 250,000 clones, about 83% found once; its top ten account for roughly 2%. What was sequenced was peripheral blood. The receptors shown here come from a man younger than 45 who had recovered from COVID-19.

The CDR3 sequence is CASSSPPGLVPYEQYV. The CDR3 region has the DNA TGTGCCAGCAGCTCCCCGCCGGGACTAGTACCCTACGAGCAGTACGTC. The V call is TRBV7-8, the J call TRBJ2-7, with 8 bases identical to TRBD2. The CDR3 consists of 16 residues. Germline trimming cut 4 bases from V and 2 bases from J; bases unmatched to any gene: 10. Germline V gene sequence: CDR1 SGHVS, CDR2 FQNEAQ.

The chain recombines TRBV7-2 with TRBJ2-6; weak D call: TRBD1 (5 bases). CDR3 length: 15 residues. Germline V gene lookup returns CDR1 SGHTA and CDR2 FQGNSA. V was pared by 5 bases and J by 0 bases, with 8 bases between. The CDR3 nucleotides read TGTGCCAGCAGCCGGACAAACTCTGGGGCCAACGTCCTGACTTTC. Translated, it gives CASSRTNSGANVLTF.

The chain is built from TRBV27 and TRBJ1-5; no reliable D call. Trimming stripped 6 bases from V and 4 bases from J, with 10 bases between. The CDR3 length is 13 residues. Germline V lookup: CDR1 MNHEY, CDR2 SMNVEV (reference sequence). In DNA, the CDR3 is TGTGCCAGCAGGCTCGGGTGGAATCAGCCCCAGCATTTT. As protein: CASRLGWNQPQHF.

V gene TRBV6-5 combines with J gene TRBJ1-1; 8 nucleotides align to TRBD1. With V trimmed by 5 bases and J by 5 bases, 7 bases remained unmatched. Germline CDR1 and CDR2: MNHEY and SVGAGI. This CDR3 is built from 14 residues. The CDR3 is CASSNGQGFTEAFF. CDR3 nucleotides: TGTGCCAGCAGTAACGGACAGGGTTTTACTGAAGCTTTCTTT.

This clone was observed a single time. The chain carries TRBV24-1 and TRBJ1-3; D gene unclear. V lost 4 bases, J lost 6 bases, and 9 bases lay in between. This CDR3 comprises 13 residues. Per the germline V gene, CDR1 is KGHDR and CDR2 is SFDVKD. This CDR3 is CATSDYLANTIYF. The CDR3 nucleotides are TGTGCCACCAGTGACTACCTAGCAAACACCATATATTTT.

V gene TRBV4-1 combines with J gene TRBJ1-1; 9 bases map to TRBD1. The trim removed 4 bases at V and 7 bases at J, leaving 7 bases unmatched. The CDR3 has 14 residues. Germline V gives CDR1 MGHRA, CDR2 YSYEKL. This CDR3 reads CASSLKTGGDEAFF. Here the CDR3 DNA reads TGCGCCAGCAGCCTCAAGACAGGGGGTGATGAAGCTTTCTTT.

CDR3 sequence reads: CASRPQAGGTGEQFF. CDR3 bases: TGTGCCAGCAGGCCCCAAGCGGGGGGGACTGGTGAGCAGTTCTTC. The chain carries TRBV2 and TRBJ2-1; 10 nucleotides align to TRBD2. CDR1 is SNHLY and CDR2 is FYNNEI in the germline V gene. The CDR3 loop spans 15 amino acids. J gave up 9 bases and V 6 bases, and 11 bases lay outside the gene matches.

This clone has only a few counts. J is TRBJ1-2 and V is TRBV5-1; D is unclear. Per germline, CDR1 SGHRS and CDR2 YFSETQ. The V gene lost 4 bases and the J gene lost 4 bases, with 8 bases spanning the gap. The CDR3 runs 12 residues. The CDR3 loop is CASSKESYGYTF. The CDR3 bases are TGCGCCAGCAGCAAGGAGAGCTATGGCTACACCTTC.

The chain carries TRBV7-3 and TRBJ1-3, with D possibly being TRBD1 (6 bases). The V gene lost 3 bases and the J gene lost 0 bases, with 12 bases spanning the gap. The CDR3 contains 16 residues. Germline-derived CDR1 and CDR2 are SGHTA and FQGTGA. CDR3 region: CASSFGQPDSGNTIYF. The CDR3 DNA reads TGTGCCAGCAGCTTCGGACAGCCCGACTCTGGAAACACCATATATTTT.

The chain has TRBV2 and TRBJ2-5, with 7 bases lining up with TRBD2. J was trimmed by 2 bases and V by 4 bases; bases with no gene match: 4. Germline V gene data show CDR1 as SNHLY and CDR2 as FYNNEI. The CDR3 is 14 residues long. The CDR3 spells CASSGWGGQETQYF. The CDR3 nucleotides read TGTGCCAGCAGTGGGTGGGGGGGACAAGAGACCCAGTACTTC.

The chain links TRBV21-1 to TRBJ2-4; the table's D call, TRBD1, was not checked against the DNA. TRBV21-1 is termed a pseudogene. This CDR3 comprises 19 residues. The CDR3 reads CASSKVLLTRGTAKNIQYF. The CDR3 nucleotides read TGTGCCAGCAGCAAAGTCCTACTCACCAGGGGGACAGCCAAAAACATTCAGTACTTC.

Notes on this clone: In the same sample, other DNA sequences code for this CDR3. This rearrangement joins TRBV10-1 to TRBJ2-5; TRBD1 matches at 7 bases. Unmatched junction bases numbered 0, after V lost 0 bases and J lost 5 bases. The CDR3 length is 13 residues. Looked up from germline, CDR1 is WNHNN and CDR2 is SYGVQD (reference sequence). The CDR3 bases are TGCGCCAGCAGTGAGTCAGGGGGCGAGACCCAGTACTTC. Encoded protein: CASSESGGETQYF.

This clone appeared once. The chain combines TRBV5-1 with TRBJ1-1; possibly TRBD1 for D (6 bases). The CDR3 spans 14 residues. With 4 bases removed from V and 1 base from J, the gap between germline ends came to 11 bases. Germline V lookup: CDR1 SGHRS, CDR2 YFSETQ. CDR3 sequence reads: CASSAGVRNTEAFF. As DNA, the CDR3 is TGCGCCAGCAGCGCAGGGGTACGGAACACTGAAGCTTTCTTT.

The chain couples TRBV6-5 to TRBJ1-2; tentatively, D is TRBD1 (5 bases). The germline V gene encodes CDR1 MNHEY and CDR2 SVGAGI. Trimming left V 2 bases short and J 7 bases short, with 14 bases between. The CDR3 consists of 14 residues. The CDR3 nucleotides are TGTGCCAGCAGTTACGGGGCAGGGCTGGGTGGCTACACCTTC. It specifies CASSYGAGLGGYTF.

Concerning this clone: This CDR3 is also generated by other DNA sequences in the sample. The chain combines TRBV6-1 with TRBJ2-5, with 12 bases matching TRBD2. The CDR3 totals 15 residues. The ends lost 2 bases at V and 4 bases at J; junction bases unmatched: 2. CDR1 is MNHNS, CDR2 SASEGT, per germline. For the CDR3, the DNA is TGTGCCAGCAGTGAACTAGCGGGGGGGCCAGAGACCCAGTACTTC. It codes for CASSELAGGPETQYF.

The genes are TRBV5-4 and TRBJ2-3, with 12 nucleotides matching TRBD2. The CDR3 runs to 15 residues. Germline CDR1 reads SGHNT; CDR2 reads YYREEE (reference sequence). V trimming: 5 bases; J trimming: 4 bases; junction bases outside the gene matches: 5. The CDR3 DNA reads TGTGCCAGCAGTAAACTAGCGGGGGGAGCAGATACGCAGTATTTT. Translating it yields CASSKLAGGADTQYF.

The chain combines TRBV7-2 with TRBJ2-5, with D perhaps matching TRBD2 (6 bases). Trimming took 2 bases from V and 4 from J, leaving 14 bases between them. Germline V gives CDR1 SGHTA, CDR2 FQGNSA. This CDR3 has 15 amino acids. In DNA form, the CDR3 reads TGTGCCAGCAGCTTAACAATAGCGGAACGAGAGACCCAGTACTTC. Translation gives CASSLTIAERETQYF.

This clone was counted a single time. The rearrangement links TRBV5-1 to TRBJ2-7; weak D call: TRBD1 (6 bases). Germline-derived CDR1 and CDR2 are SGHRS and YFSETQ. V dropped 4 bases and J dropped 6 bases, with 17 bases sitting between them. The CDR3 has 14 amino acids. This CDR3 reads CASSPPRQDSEQYF. CDR3 sequence (DNA): TGCGCCAGCAGCCCCCCTCGACAGGATTCCGAGCAGTACTTC. The full variable domain, with the rest looked up from reference TRBV5-1 and TRBJ2-7, is KAGVTQTPRYLIKTRGQQVTLSCSPISGHRSVSWYQQTPGQGLQFLFEYFSETQRNKGNFPGRFSGRQFSNSRSEMNVSTLELGDSALYLCASSPPRQDSEQYFGPGTRLTVT.

The chain carries TRBV6-4 and TRBJ2-3; 8 nucleotides align to TRBD2. J lost 2 bases, V lost 3 bases, and 4 bases had no gene match. This CDR3 has 15 residues. The germline CDR1 and CDR2 sequences are MRHNA and SNTAGT. In nucleotides, the CDR3 is TGTGCCAGCAGTGAAGTAGCGGGAACCACAGATACGCAGTATTTT. It specifies CASSEVAGTTDTQYF.

The chain recombines TRBV7-9 with TRBJ2-2; D might be TRBD2 (5 bases). Trimming took 3 bases from V and 6 from J, leaving 14 bases between them. Germline V gene data show CDR1 as SEHNR and CDR2 as FQNEAQ (reference sequence). The length of the CDR3 is 15 residues. CDR3 region: CASSFLVPRAGELFF. CDR3 nucleotides: TGTGCCAGCAGCTTTCTGGTTCCGAGGGCCGGGGAGCTGTTTTTT.

About this clone itself: Germline and junction disagree at one end, which may indicate a read error. This rearrangement joins TRBV2 to TRBJ2-2; TRBD2 matches 7 bases. Germline V gives CDR1 SNHLY, CDR2 FYNNEI. CDR3 size: 14 residues. The CDR3 region is CASSGRGGTGELFF. The DNA for the CDR3 is TGTGCCAGTAGTGGGAGGGGAGGTACCGGGGAGCTGTTTTTT.

This clone was counted once. The DNA for the CDR3 is TGTGCCAGCAGCTTAAGCGTAGGGAGGAGTAATGAAAAACTGTTTTTT. Protein: CASSLSVGRSNEKLFF. This chain links TRBV7-6 with TRBJ1-4; D is unclear. The V gene lost 2 bases and the J gene lost 4 bases, with 14 bases spanning the gap. This CDR3 comprises 16 residues. Germline V gene lookup returns CDR1 SGHVS and CDR2 FNYEAQ.